These 10 T cell receptor beta chains came from one sample sequenced in a study of long-term antiretroviral therapy in people with HIV (dated by TCRdb to between 2021 and 2024). Sequencing of the TRB variable region was done with the immunoSEQ hsTCRB v3.0 assay at survey level resolution. What TCRdb holds here is the immuneACCESS table cut down to in-frame rearrangements. Part of the clones is not present; checked against another copy, under half of the missing clones reflect an unresolved V gene, and the others are unexplained. Here the sample has fewer than 10,000 clones; around 70% occur a single time. The ten largest clones capture 20% of the sample. Material: unsorted PBMCs, obtained 1.8 years before starting antiretroviral therapy. These receptors were obtained from a man aged 40-49 years with HIV.

Note on this clone: One end of the junction is discordant with germline, which a read error may explain. This chain links TRBV18 with TRBJ1-5; no definite D call. The CDR3 has 15 residues. From germline, CDR1 is KGHSH and CDR2 LQKENI. The CDR3 bases are TGTGCCGGCTCACCAGGAAGGTCATCTAATCAGCCCCAGCATTTT. Its translation: CAGSPGRSSNQPQHF.

The CDR3 reads CASSKEPGLNTEAFF. The DNA for the CDR3 is TGTGCCAGCAGCAAAGAACCGGGTCTGAACACTGAAGCTTTCTTT. V and J are TRBV21-1 and TRBJ1-1. TRBV21-1 is tagged as a pseudogene. The CDR3 totals 15 residues.

This chain connects TRBV6-6 to TRBJ1-1; 8 nucleotides align to TRBD1. V lost 6 bases and J lost 3; bases outside the gene matches: 3. CDR3 size: 13 residues. Germline V gene lookup returns CDR1 MNHNY and CDR2 SVGAGI (reference sequence). The CDR3 nucleotides read TGTGCCAGCAGATTACAGGGGGACACTGAAGCTTTCTTT. It yields the protein CASRLQGDTEAFF.

The chain links TRBV19 to TRBJ2-7; 10 positions match TRBD1. Germline trimming cut 9 bases from V and 4 bases from J; bases unmatched to any gene: 12. Germline loops: CDR1 LNHDA, CDR2 SQIVND (reference sequence). This CDR3 spans 15 amino acids. The CDR3 DNA is TGTGCCAGCGCAAGAGGGACAGGGGCCTTGTACGAGCAGTACTTC. Its protein is CASARGTGALYEQYF.

The V call is TRBV7-2, the J call TRBJ2-1; D is possibly TRBD2 (6 bases). The CDR3 extends over 15 amino acids. Germline V gives CDR1 SGHTA, CDR2 FQGNSA. V lost 1 base, J lost 9 bases, and 16 bases lay in between. In DNA, the CDR3 is TGTGCCAGCAGCTTAGAAGCGGGTAGTACAAGTGAGCAGTTCTTC. Translation gives CASSLEAGSTSEQFF. The whole variable domain, filled in from reference TRBV7-2 and TRBJ2-1, reads GAGVSQSPSNKVTEKGKDVELRCDPISGHTALYWYRQSLGQGLEFLIYFQGNSAPDKSGLPSDRFSAERTGGSVSTLTIQRTQQEDSAVYLCASSLEAGSTSEQFFGPGTRLTVL.

This clone was detected only once. The gene calls are TRBV2 and TRBJ1-5; 7 bases align to TRBD1. The CDR3 covers 14 residues. The germline CDR1 and CDR2 sequences are SNHLY and FYNNEI. V shed 5 bases, J shed 7 bases, and the junction held 8 bases outside the gene matches. This CDR3 is CASSPGQVRQPQHF. CDR3 sequence (DNA): TGTGCCAGCAGTCCAGGACAGGTCCGGCAGCCCCAGCATTTT.

The chain joins TRBV29-1 to TRBJ1-1; TRBD1 aligns across 8 bases. The germline CDR1 and CDR2 sequences are SQVTM and ANQGSEA. CDR3 length: 14 residues. Trimming took 1 base from V and 6 from J; bases not matched to a gene: 7. The CDR3 coding sequence is TGCAGCGTTGAAGGAGGGACAGGTTTCTCTGAAGCTTTCTTT. This translates into CSVEGGTGFSEAFF.

V and J are TRBV19 and TRBJ1-5, with 9 bases aligning to TRBD1. This CDR3 has 14 residues. Germline loops: CDR1 LNHDA, CDR2 SQIVND (reference sequence). The J segment lost 4 bases and the V segment lost 5 bases, leaving 3 bases of the junction unmatched. CDR3 amino acids: CASSQDRGNQPQHF. The CDR3 bases are TGTGCCAGTAGTCAGGACAGGGGTAATCAGCCCCAGCATTTT.

There are a few counts of this clone. The rearrangement uses TRBV11-2 and TRBJ1-4; D is uncertain. From germline, CDR1 is SGHAT and CDR2 FQNNGV. V dropped 1 base and J dropped 5 bases, with 14 bases sitting between them. The CDR3 sequence is 16 residues long. CDR3 sequence reads: CASSLVGGALNEKLFF. DNA of the CDR3: TGTGCCAGCAGCTTAGTCGGCGGAGCGTTGAATGAAAAACTGTTTTTT.

The rearrangement links TRBV7-2 to TRBJ2-3, with 14 bases aligning to TRBD2. V lost 5 bases, J lost 6 bases, and 10 bases stayed unmatched. This CDR3 has 17 amino acids. Per the germline V gene, CDR1 is SGHTA and CDR2 is FQGNSA. The CDR3 nucleotides read TGTGCCAGCAGCCTCGGGACTAGCGGGGGCCGAGGGGATACGCAGTATTTT. It specifies CASSLGTSGGRGDTQYF.